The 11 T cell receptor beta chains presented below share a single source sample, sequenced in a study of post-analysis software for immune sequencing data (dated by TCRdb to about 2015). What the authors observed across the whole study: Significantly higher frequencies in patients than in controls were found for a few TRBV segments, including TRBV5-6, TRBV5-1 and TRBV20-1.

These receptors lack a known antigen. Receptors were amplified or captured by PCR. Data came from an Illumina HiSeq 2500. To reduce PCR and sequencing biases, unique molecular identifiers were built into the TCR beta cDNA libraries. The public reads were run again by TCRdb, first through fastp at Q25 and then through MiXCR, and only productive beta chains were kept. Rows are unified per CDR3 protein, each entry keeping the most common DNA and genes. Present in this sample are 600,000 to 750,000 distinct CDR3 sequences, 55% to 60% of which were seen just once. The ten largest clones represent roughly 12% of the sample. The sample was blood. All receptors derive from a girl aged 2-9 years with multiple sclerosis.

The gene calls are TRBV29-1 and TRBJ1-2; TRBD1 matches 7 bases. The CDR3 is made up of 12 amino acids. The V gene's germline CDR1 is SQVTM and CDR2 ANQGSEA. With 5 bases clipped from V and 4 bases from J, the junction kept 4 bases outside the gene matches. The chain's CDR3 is CSVSDRAYGYTF. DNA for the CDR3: TGCAGCGTTTCCGACAGGGCCTATGGCTACACCTTC.

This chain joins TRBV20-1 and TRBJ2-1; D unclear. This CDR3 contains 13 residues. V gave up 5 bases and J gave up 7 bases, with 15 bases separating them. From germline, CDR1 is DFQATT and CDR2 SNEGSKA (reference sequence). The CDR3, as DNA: TGCAGTGCTTCGCTCGTTGTTAGGAATGAGCAGTTCTTC. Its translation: CSASLVVRNEQFF.

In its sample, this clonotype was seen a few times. The CDR3 loop is CSARGQPYNEQFF. The CDR3 nucleotides are TGCAGTGCTAGGGGACAGCCCTACAATGAGCAGTTCTTC. J is TRBJ2-1 and V is TRBV20-1; TRBD1 aligns across 7 bases. V lost 3 bases, J lost 2 bases, and 1 base stayed unmatched. Germline CDR1 DFQATT, CDR2 SNEGSKA (reference sequence). The CDR3 length is 13 residues.

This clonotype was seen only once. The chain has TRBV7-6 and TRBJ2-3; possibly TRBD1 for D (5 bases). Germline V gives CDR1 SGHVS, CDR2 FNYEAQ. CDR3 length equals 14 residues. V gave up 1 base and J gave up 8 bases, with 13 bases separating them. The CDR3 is CASSLGRAPGTQYF. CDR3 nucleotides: TGTGCCAGCAGCTTAGGCAGGGCTCCAGGTACGCAGTATTTT.

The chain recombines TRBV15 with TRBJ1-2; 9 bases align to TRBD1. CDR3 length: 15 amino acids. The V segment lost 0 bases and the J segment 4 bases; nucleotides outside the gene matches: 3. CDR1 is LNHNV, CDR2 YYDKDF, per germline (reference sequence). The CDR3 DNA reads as TGTGCCACCAGCAGAGATCACAGGGGGCTCTATGGCTACACCTTC. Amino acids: CATSRDHRGLYGYTF.

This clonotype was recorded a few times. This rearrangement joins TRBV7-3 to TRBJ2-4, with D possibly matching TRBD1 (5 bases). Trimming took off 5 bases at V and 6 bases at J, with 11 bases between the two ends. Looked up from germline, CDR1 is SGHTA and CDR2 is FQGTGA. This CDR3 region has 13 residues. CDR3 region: CASSQTQGNIQYF. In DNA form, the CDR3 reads TGTGCCAGCAGCCAGACCCAGGGAAACATTCAGTACTTC. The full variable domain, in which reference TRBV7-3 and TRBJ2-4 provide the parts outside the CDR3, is GAGVSQTPSNKVTEKGKYVELRCDPISGHTALYWYRQSLGQGPEFLIYFQGTGAADDSGLPNDRFFAVRPEGSVSTLKIQRTERGDSAVYLCASSQTQGNIQYFGAGTRLSVL.

This CDR3 reads CSARDQAKNIQYF. CDR3 bases: TGCAGTGCTAGAGATCAGGCCAAAAACATTCAGTACTTC. This rearrangement joins TRBV20-1 to TRBJ2-4; D unclear. CDR3 length: 13 residues. In germline, CDR1 is DFQATT, CDR2 SNEGSKA (reference sequence). The V end lost 0 bases, the J end lost 1 base, and 4 bases lay between the germline ends.

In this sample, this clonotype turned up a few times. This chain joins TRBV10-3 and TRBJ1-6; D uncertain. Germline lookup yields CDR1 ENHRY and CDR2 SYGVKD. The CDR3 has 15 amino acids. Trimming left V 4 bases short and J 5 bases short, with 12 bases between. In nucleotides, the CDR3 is TGTGCCATCAGTGGAGTGCGGTCAAATAATTCACCCCTCCACTTT. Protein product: CAISGVRSNNSPLHF.

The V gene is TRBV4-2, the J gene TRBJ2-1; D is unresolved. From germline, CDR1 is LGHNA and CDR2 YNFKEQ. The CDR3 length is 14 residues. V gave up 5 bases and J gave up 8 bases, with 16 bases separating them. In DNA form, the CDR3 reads TGTGCCAGCAGCGATAAGCACCTCCGCGATGAGCAGTTCTTC. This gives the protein CASSDKHLRDEQFF.

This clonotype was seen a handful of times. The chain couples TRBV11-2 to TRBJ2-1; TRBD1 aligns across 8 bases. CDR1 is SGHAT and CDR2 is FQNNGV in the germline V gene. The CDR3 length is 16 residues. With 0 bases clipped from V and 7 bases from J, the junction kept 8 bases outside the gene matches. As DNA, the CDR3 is TGTGCCAGCAGCTTAGACGCGGACAGGGTCCCGAATGAGCAGTTCTTC. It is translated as CASSLDADRVPNEQFF. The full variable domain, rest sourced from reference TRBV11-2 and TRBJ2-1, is EAGVAQSPRYKIIEKRQSVAFWCNPISGHATLYWYQQILGQGPKLLIQFQNNGVVDDSQLPKDRFSAERLKGVDSTLKIQPAKLEDSAVYLCASSLDADRVPNEQFFGPGTRLTVL.

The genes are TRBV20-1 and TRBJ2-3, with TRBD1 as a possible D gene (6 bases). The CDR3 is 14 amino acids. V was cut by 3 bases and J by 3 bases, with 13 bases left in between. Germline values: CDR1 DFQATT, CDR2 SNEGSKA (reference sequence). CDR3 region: CSASQGTATDTQYF. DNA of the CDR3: TGCAGTGCTAGTCAGGGGACGGCTACAGATACGCAGTATTTT.